This T cell receptor (beta chain) emerged from a study of cytomegalovirus exposure and HLA in healthy donors. Overall study: Membership in the Caucasian-associated ancestry cluster was found for about four fifths of nearly 400 genotyped donors.

The CDR3 loop spans 17 amino acids. Germline lookup yields CDR1 MDHEN and CDR2 SYDVKM. Losses at the gene ends were 3 bases for V and 5 bases for J; bases not matched to a gene: 10. With 60 Vbeta and 13 Jbeta primers, the PCR was carried out. Sequencing used immunoSEQ multiplex PCR; TCRdb keeps in-frame clones, though not all of them. The sample carries 100,000 to 150,000 clones, roughly 72% recorded once. With regard to this clone: The target antigen is unknown.

Overall study findings and caveats: A classifier reportedly called cytomegalovirus status with high sensitivity and specificity. Owing to their indistinguishability, certain V segments, notably TRBV6-2 and TRBV6-3, were excluded.

The chain links TRBV28 to TRBJ2-3, with 11 bases aligning to TRBD2. The material sequenced was PBMCs. This TCR derives from a male donor in good health and CMV-seronegative. CDR3 coding DNA: TGTGCCAGCAGTTTGCGGGGCTCCGGGACTAGCGGAGATACGCAGTATTTT. This sequence encodes CASSLRGSGTSGDTQYF.